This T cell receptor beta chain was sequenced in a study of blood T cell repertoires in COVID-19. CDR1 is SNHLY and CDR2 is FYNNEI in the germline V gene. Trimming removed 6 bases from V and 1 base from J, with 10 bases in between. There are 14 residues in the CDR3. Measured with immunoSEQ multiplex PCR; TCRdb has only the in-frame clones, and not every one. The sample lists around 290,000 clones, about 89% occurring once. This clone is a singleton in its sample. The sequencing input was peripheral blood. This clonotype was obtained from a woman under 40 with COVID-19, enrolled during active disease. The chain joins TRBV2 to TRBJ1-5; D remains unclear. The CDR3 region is CASRPGFSNQPQHF. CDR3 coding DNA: TGTGCCAGCAGGCCGGGATTCAGCAATCAGCCCCAGCATTTT.